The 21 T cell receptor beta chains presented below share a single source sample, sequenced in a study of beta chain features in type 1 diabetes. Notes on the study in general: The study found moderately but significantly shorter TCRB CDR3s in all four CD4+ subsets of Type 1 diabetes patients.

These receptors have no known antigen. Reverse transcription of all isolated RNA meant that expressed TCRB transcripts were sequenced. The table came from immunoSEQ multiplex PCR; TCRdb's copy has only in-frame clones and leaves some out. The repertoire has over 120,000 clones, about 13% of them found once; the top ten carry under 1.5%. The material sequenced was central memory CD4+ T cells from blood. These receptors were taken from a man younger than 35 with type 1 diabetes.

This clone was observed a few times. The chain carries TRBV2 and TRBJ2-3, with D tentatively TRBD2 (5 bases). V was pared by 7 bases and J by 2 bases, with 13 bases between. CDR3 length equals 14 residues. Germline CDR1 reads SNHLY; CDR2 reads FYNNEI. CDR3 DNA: TGTGCCAGCAAAAAGACTACAAACACAGATACGCAGTATTTT. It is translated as CASKKTTNTDTQYF.

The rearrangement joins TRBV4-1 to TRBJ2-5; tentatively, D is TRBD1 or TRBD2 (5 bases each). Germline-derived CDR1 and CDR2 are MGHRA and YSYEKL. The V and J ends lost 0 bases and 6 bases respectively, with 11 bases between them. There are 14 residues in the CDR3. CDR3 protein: CASSQDIEGQTQYF. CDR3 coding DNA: TGCGCCAGCAGCCAAGATATAGAGGGGCAGACCCAGTACTTC.

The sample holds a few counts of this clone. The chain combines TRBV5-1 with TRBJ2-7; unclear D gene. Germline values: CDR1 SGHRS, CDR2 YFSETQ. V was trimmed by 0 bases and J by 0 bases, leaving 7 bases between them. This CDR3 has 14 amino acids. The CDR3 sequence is CASSLGATSYEQYF. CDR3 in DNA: TGCGCCAGCAGCTTGGGTGCTACCTCCTACGAGCAGTACTTC. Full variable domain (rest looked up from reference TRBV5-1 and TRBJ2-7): KAGVTQTPRYLIKTRGQQVTLSCSPISGHRSVSWYQQTPGQGLQFLFEYFSETQRNKGNFPGRFSGRQFSNSRSEMNVSTLELGDSALYLCASSLGATSYEQYFGPGTRLTVT.

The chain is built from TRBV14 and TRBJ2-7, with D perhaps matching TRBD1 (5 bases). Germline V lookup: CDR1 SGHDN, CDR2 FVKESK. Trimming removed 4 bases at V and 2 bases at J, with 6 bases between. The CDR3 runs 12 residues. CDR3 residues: CASSPQAYEQYF. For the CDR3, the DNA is TGTGCCAGCAGCCCACAGGCCTACGAGCAGTACTTC.

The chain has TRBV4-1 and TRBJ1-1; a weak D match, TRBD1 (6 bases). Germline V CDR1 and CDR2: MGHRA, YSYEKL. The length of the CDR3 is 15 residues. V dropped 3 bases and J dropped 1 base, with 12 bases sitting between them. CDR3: CASSHPSRGNTEAFF. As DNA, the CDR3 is TGCGCCAGCAGCCACCCATCCAGGGGGAACACTGAAGCTTTCTTT.

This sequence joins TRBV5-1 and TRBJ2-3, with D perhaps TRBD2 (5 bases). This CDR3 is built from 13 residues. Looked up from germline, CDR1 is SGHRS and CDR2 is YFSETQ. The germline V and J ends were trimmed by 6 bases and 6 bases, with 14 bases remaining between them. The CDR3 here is CASTTPGFDTQYF. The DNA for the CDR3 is TGCGCCAGCACCACACCGGGGTTTGATACGCAGTATTTT.

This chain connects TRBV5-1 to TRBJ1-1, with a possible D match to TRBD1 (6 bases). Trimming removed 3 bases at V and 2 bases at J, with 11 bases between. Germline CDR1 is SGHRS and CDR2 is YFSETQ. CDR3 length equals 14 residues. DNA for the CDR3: TGCGCCAGCAGCTGGACAGAAGCAAACACTGAAGCTTTCTTT. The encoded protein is CASSWTEANTEAFF.

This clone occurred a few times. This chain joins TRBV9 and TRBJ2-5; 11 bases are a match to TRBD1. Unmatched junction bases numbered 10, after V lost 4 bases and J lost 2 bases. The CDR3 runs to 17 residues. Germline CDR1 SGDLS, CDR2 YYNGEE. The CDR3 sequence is CASSLSLRDRGQETQYF. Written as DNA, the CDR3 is TGTGCCAGCAGCCTCTCGCTCCGGGACAGGGGGCAAGAGACCCAGTACTTC.

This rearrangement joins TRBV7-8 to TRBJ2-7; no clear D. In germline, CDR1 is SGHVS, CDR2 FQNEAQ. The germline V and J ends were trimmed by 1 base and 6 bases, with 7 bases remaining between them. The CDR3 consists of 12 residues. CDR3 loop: CASSLELAEQYF. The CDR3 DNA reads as TGTGCCAGCAGCTTAGAGCTGGCCGAGCAGTACTTC.

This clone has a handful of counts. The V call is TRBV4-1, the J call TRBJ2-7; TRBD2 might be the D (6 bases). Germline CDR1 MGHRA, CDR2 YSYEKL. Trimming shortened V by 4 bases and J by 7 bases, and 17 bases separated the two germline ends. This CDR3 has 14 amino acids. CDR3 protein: CASSLEAGAGEQYF. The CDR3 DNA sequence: TGCGCCAGCAGCCTAGAGGCCGGGGCGGGGGAGCAGTACTTC.

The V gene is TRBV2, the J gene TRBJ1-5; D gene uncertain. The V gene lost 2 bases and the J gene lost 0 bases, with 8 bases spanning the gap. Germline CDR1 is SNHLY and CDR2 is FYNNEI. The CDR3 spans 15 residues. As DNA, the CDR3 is TGTGCCAGCAGTGAACCCTTGTATAGCAATCAGCCCCAGCATTTT. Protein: CASSEPLYSNQPQHF.

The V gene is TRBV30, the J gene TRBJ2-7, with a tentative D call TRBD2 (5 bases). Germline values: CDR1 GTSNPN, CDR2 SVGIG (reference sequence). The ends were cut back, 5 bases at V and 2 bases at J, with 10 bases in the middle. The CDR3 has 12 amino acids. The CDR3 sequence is CAWAGLTYEQYF. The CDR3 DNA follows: TGTGCCTGGGCGGGCCTCACCTACGAGCAGTACTTC.

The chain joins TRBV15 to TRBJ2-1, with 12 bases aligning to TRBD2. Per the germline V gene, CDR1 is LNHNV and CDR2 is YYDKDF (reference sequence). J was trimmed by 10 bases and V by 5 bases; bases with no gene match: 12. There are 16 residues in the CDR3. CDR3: CATSQRLAGAQGEQFF. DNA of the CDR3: TGTGCCACCAGCCAGCGACTAGCGGGGGCCCAGGGGGAGCAGTTCTTC.

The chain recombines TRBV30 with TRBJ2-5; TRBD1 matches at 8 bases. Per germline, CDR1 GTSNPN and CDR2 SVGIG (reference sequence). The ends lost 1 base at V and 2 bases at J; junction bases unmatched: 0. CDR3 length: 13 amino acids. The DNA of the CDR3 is TGTGCCTGGAGTGGGACAGGGCAAGAGACCCAGTACTTC. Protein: CAWSGTGQETQYF.

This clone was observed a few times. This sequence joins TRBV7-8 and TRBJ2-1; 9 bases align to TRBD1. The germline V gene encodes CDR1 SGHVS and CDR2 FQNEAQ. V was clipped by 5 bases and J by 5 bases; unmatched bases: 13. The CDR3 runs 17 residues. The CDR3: CASSRGWGQGSDNEQFF. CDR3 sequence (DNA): TGTGCCAGCAGCCGGGGGTGGGGACAGGGCTCAGACAATGAGCAGTTCTTC.

CDR3 region: CASSLRLAGGADTQYF. CDR3 DNA sequence: TGTGCCAGCAGCTTAAGACTAGCGGGGGGCGCAGATACGCAGTATTTT. The rearrangement uses TRBV7-3 and TRBJ2-3; TRBD2 matches 13 bases. Germline trimming cut 1 base from V and 4 bases from J; bases unmatched to any gene: 2. There are 16 residues in the CDR3. The germline CDR1 and CDR2 sequences are SGHTA and FQGTGA. Based on the CDR3 plus reference TRBV7-3 and TRBJ2-3, the full variable domain is GAGVSQTPSNKVTEKGKYVELRCDPISGHTALYWYRQSLGQGPEFLIYFQGTGAADDSGLPNDRFFAVRPEGSVSTLKIQRTERGDSAVYLCASSLRLAGGADTQYFGPGTRLTVL.

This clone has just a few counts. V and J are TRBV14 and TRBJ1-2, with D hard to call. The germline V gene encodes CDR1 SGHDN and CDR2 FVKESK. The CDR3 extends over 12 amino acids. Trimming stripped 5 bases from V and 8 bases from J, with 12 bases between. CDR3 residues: CASSEGPRGYTF. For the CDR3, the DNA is TGTGCCAGCAGCGAAGGACCTAGAGGCTACACCTTC.

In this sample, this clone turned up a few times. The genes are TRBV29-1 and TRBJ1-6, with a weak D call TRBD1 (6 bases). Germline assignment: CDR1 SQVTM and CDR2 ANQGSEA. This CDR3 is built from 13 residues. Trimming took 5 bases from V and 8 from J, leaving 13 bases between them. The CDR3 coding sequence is TGCAGCGTTATGACAGGCCAATATTCACCCCTCCACTTT. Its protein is CSVMTGQYSPLHF.

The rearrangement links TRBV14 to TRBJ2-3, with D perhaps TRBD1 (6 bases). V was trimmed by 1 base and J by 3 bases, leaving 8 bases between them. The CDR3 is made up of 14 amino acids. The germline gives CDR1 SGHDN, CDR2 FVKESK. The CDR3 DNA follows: TGTGCCAGCAGCCAAGTGGGGGCTACAGATACGCAGTATTTT. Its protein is CASSQVGATDTQYF.

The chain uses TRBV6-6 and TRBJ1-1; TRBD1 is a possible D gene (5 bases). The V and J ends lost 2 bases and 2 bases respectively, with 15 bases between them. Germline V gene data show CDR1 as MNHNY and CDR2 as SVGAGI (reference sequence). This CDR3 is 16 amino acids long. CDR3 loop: CASSYGLGTPNTEAFF. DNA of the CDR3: TGTGCCAGCAGTTACGGACTTGGGACCCCTAACACTGAAGCTTTCTTT.

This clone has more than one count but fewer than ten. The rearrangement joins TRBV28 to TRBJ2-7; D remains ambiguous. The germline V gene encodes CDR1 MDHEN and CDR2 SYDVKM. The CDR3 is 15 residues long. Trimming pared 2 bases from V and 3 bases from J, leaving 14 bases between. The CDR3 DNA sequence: TGTGCCAGCAGTTTAGGACGGGCGTCTGACTACGAGCAGTACTTC. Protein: CASSLGRASDYEQYF.